These 2 T cell receptor beta chains were all obtained from the same sample, sequenced in a study of OX40 agonist ivuxolimab in advanced cancers. Profiled with immunoSEQ multiplex PCR; TCRdb holds only in-frame clones, not every one. The sample includes about 54,000 clones, approximately 85% of them seen just once. This sample comprised CD4+ or CD8+ T cells sorted from blood, obtained in a trial of the OX40 agonist ivuxolimab. The receptors come from an adult with an advanced solid tumor such as melanoma, head and neck, liver or kidney cancer.

V is TRBV7-2 and J is TRBJ2-3; 7 bases align to TRBD2. The CDR3 runs to 15 residues. In germline, CDR1 is SGHTA, CDR2 FQGNSA. Unmatched junction bases numbered 4, after V lost 0 bases and J lost 4 bases. The CDR3 sequence is CASSLAAGVADTQYF. The CDR3 bases are TGTGCCAGCAGCTTAGCCGCGGGAGTGGCAGATACGCAGTATTTT.

The genes are TRBV13 and TRBJ2-7; possible D gene TRBD2, 6 bases. The length of the CDR3 is 15 residues. V lost 2 bases to trimming and J lost 0 bases, with 11 bases between them. Germline V gives CDR1 PRHDT, CDR2 FYEKMQ (reference sequence). CDR3 nucleotides: TGTGCCAGCAGCTTACGGGCGGGATCCTCCTACGAGCAGTACTTC. Amino acids: CASSLRAGSSYEQYF.